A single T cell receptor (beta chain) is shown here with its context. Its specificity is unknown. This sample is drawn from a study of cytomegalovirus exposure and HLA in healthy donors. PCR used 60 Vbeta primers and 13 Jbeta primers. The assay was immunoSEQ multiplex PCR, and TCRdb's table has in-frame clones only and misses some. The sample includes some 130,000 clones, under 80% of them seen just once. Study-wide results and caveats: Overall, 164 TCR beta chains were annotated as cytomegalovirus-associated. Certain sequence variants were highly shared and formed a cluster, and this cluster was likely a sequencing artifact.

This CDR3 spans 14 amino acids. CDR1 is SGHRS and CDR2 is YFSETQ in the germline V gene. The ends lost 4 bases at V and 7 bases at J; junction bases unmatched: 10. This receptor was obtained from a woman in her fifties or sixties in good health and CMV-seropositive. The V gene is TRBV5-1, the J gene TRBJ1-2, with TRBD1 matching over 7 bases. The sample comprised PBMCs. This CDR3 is CASSPYGDSSGYTF. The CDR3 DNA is TGCGCCAGCAGCCCTTATGGGGACAGTTCTGGCTACACCTTC.